The source of this TCR beta chain is a study of human T cells and chemical hapten exposure. Study summary: TCR yields per sample varied, mainly owing to small pooled library volume differences. Study-level points and caveats: Counts of TCRs above 1 in 1000 frequency stayed unchanged with DPC sensitization.

The V segment lost 1 base and the J segment 3 bases; nucleotides outside the gene matches: 6. The CDR3 is 17 amino acids. Germline V lookup: CDR1 SEHNR, CDR2 FQNEAQ (reference sequence). Time point denoted: healthy volunteer bleed at 2 weeks. The authors' total RNA extraction used unfractionated whole blood. This clonotype was detected many times. The antigen is unknown. The library tagged individual cDNA molecules with unique molecular identifiers. As handled by the study authors: Samples had a median of roughly 100,000 TCRs, ranging roughly 20,000 to 690,600. From the RACE reads, TCRdb called clonotypes with MiXCR, one entry per CDR3 protein. TCRdb, not the authors, supplied the V and J calls. Counted here are 100,000 to 150,000 distinct CDR3 sequences, 8.5% to 9.5% occurring once; the ten biggest clones make up approximately 1.6%.

The sample comprised whole blood. The rearrangement links TRBV7-9 to TRBJ1-2; 12 nucleotides agree with TRBD1. The clonotype originates from a male donor in good health. Some clones in this sample may be carry-over from other donors' samples. The CDR3 here is CASSLEGTGGADYGYTF. DNA for the CDR3: TGTGCCAGCAGCTTAGAAGGGACAGGGGGCGCGGACTATGGCTACACCTTC.